This section outlines one T cell receptor beta chain sequence together with its context. It lacks a known antigen. Base qualities are not provided; no much larger clone lies one nucleotide away. The cohort was made up of about 610 healthy bone marrow donors. Cohort members were all nominally healthy when sampled, although unrecorded immune exposures were likely present. The donor tested CMV seronegative, placing the donor among the 352 seronegative members of the cohort. A peripheral blood sample was provided by each donor, and peripheral blood mononuclear cells were used for TCR beta sequencing. Genomic DNA extraction from the blood cell samples was performed with the Qiagen DNeasy Blood Extraction Kit. The record originates from a study of cytomegalovirus exposure and HLA in healthy donors (TCRdb year 2017). About the investigation overall: An earlier analysis of roughly 500 of the donors reported 276 Gb of sequence data and 117 million unique TCR beta sequences obtained from about 179 million T cells. About 320 gigabases of sequencing data and tens of millions of unique TCR sequences were included in an early release covering roughly 700 HLA-typed donors. The genetic ancestry cluster associated with self-reported Caucasian donors included 65% to 90% of the approximately 400 genotyped donors. The aim of the study was to test whether cataloging public T cell receptors could identify signatures of past pathogen exposure. Using immunosequencing, the study profiled T cell repertoires from some 670 subjects and related those repertoires to cytomegalovirus serostatus. In addition to the first cohort of approximately 650 subjects, a separate validation cohort of approximately 120 different subjects was used. To predict cytomegalovirus infection status, the study brought together high-throughput TCR immunosequencing, statistical association of individual TCRs with disease status, and machine learning. To study patterns of TCR occurrence, a later analysis re-analyzed previously published TCR beta repertoires from 650 to 750 donors and added high-resolution HLA genotyping. The later analysis used no new phenotypic data to find candidate immune exposures, relying instead on TCR beta sequences and their occurrence across donors. An earlier analysis of 587 of the donors used high-throughput TCR beta sequencing to judge whether each TCR beta V gene segment behaved as functional or pseudogenic. Donor age, sex, ethnicity and CMV serostatus were compiled together with the repertoire data. A later genetic analysis used genome-wide SNP genotypes for about three fifths of the 666 donors, treating that subset as a discovery cohort. Every repertoire in the discovery cohort had been generated on one and the same sequencing platform. HLA typing included class I and class II loci at four-digit resolution. The number of donors typed differed by locus, with about 620-630 for A, B, C, DRB1 and DQB1, more than 500 for DQA1, under 610 for DPA1, and 400 to 490 for DPB1. A few DR-DQ haplotypes were treated as single units for association and clustering because of strong linkage in the cohort. Among about 410 genotyped donors of the cohort, an average of around 240,000 unique TCR beta nucleotide sequences was sequenced per donor, of which about 19% were non-productive.

The full study reports these points: Linkage disequilibrium might explain the correlated functional status among segregating V segments, but an unknown experimental factor could not be excluded. Only TCR beta chains were sequenced in this cohort, and the absence of alpha or paired-chain data limited detectable features. When HLA alleles, especially DR and DQ, strongly co-occurred, TCR associations were difficult to assign to individual alleles. Immune exposure information for the cohort was limited to CMV serostatus. In a later analysis, several top co-occurrence clusters were reported to appear linked to parvovirus B19, influenza, CMV and Epstein-Barr virus. Three of the identified cytomegalovirus-associated TCR beta chains were confirmed in vitro to be specific for cytomegalovirus antigens. A later analysis found that HLA-associated TCR beta chains were more clonally expanded and had lower generation probabilities than equally common non-associated chains. The sequencing pipeline was judged likely to have produced a cluster of highly shared sequence variants as a technical artifact. A later analysis associated 17,000 or so TCR beta sequences with specific HLA alleles at a false discovery rate of 0.05. According to a later analysis, most CMV-associated TCR beta chains appeared to be HLA-restricted, and the HLA associations seemed to be driven largely by CMV exposure. A later genetic analysis reported fewer N-insertions in productive TCRs among donors in an Asian-associated ancestry cluster than the approximately 670-donor mean. Most TCR sequences were seen in very few donors, while some public TCRs were found in many individuals. In a later analysis, the rate of TCR association differed among HLA loci, with DRB1 alleles having the most associated TCRs and HLA-C alleles having the fewest. The authors suggested that the approach could potentially be generalized to other disease states and immunological phenotypes. HLA typing was unavailable for some donors at each locus, so association tests used only the typed subset. Roughly uniform sequencing depth across donors was assumed in presence/absence analyses, although this assumption may not hold. The classifier was reported to diagnose cytomegalovirus status with high specificity and sensitivity in both the original cohort and the validation cohort. Broadly in line with IMGT annotations, most TCR beta V segments showed up in productive rearrangements about 90% or about 30% of the time in an earlier analysis of about 500 of the donors. In a later genetic analysis, a missense DCLRE1C variant was associated with V-gene and J-gene trimming of TCR beta chains, and the association was replicated in an independent cohort. A further reported finding was that TCR beta sequences accurately predicted the HLA-A and HLA-B alleles for most subjects in the first cohort. In the study, approximately 150 TCR beta chains were listed as associated with cytomegalovirus. About 17 rarely observed V segments, including chromosome 9 orphons, were excluded from the earlier analysis of about 610 of the donors because counts were too low.

The library was built by means of the immunoSEQ multiplex PCR assay. The multiplex PCR relied on a mix of 60 forward primers for TCR Vbeta segments and 13 reverse primers for TCR Jbeta segments. Amplification of the CDR3 region of rearranged TCR beta genes was performed with a multiplex PCR assay on genomic DNA. On the Illumina HiSeq System, the amplified TCR beta libraries were sequenced as 87-base-pair reads. As for the original processing: A later analysis counted some 80 million unique TCR beta chains across the 500 to 850 repertoires, and 9.5 million to 11 million of these chains were shared by at least two donors. Raw reads were error-corrected and collapsed into unique sequences by a nearest-neighbor algorithm in which closely related sequences were merged to remove PCR and sequencing errors. To assign V, D and J gene segments, CDR3 sequences were aligned to IMGT reference sequences. For a sequence to be retained, a match of at least six nucleotides was required to both a V gene segment and a J gene segment. Rearrangements were called productive when the CDR3 lacked stop codons and stayed in frame with V and J; all others were non-productive. Following IMGT convention, CDR3 was defined as the stretch from the second conserved V-encoded cysteine up to the conserved J-encoded phenylalanine. Sequences without an unambiguous match to a single V gene segment were excluded from the earlier analysis of almost 600 of the donors. An earlier analysis of a few hundred of the donors called V segments functional above 56.7% productive rearrangements and segregating when the between-donor standard deviation exceeded 5%. To diagnose cytomegalovirus status from the catalog of TCR beta chain sequences, a statistical classification framework was built. V and J gene assignment, in a later analysis, came from comparing TCR nucleotide sequences with IMGT/GENE-DB human TR gene sequences. Using the TCRdist pipeline, a later analysis assigned CDR3 sequences along with most-parsimonious VDJ recombination scenarios. A later analysis defined each TCR beta chain by its CDR3 amino acid sequence plus V-gene family, and excluded reads lacking a unique V-gene family. In a later analysis, 500 to 650 highly shared, low-generation-probability nucleotide sequences were removed to address suspected cross-contamination and a sequencing artifact. In a later analysis, a clonal expansion index was calculated for each public chain from normalized within-repertoire ranks of inferred template counts. Generation probabilities in a later analysis came from a VDJ recombination model fitted to out-of-frame rearrangements, and those results were checked against IGoR. In a later analysis, hypergeometric tests were used to score TCR-TCR, TCR-HLA and TCR-CMV co-occurrence, with a repertoire-size bias correction applied to TCR pairs. In a later analysis, false discovery rates were estimated by permuting HLA or CMV assignments 20 times. In a later analysis, co-occurring TCRs were grouped using DBSCAN, with TCRdist sequence similarity added in when clustering inside HLA-allele-positive subsets. Repertoires with fewer than 30,000 or more than 120,000 public chains were left out of co-occurrence clustering, as were five repertoires with anomalous nucleotide sharing. In TCRdb, the immuneACCESS table is reduced to in-frame sequences with V and J assigned. These tables do not hold every clone; where another copy was compared, an unresolved V gene accounts for under half, and the others remain unexplained. V and J calls plus clone size are reproduced from that table; the DNA served to infer D and trimming. For this sample there are around 130,000 clones; roughly 79% appear just once. The ten top clones hold around 1.8% of the sample.

This TCR came from a woman between 40 and 55 years old in good health and CMV-seronegative. Sequenced sample: PBMCs.

The CDR3 reads CASSLPGIQYF. The sequenced DNA: TGTGCCAGCAGCTTACCGGGGATTCAGTACTTC. The V and J segments used are TRBV7-9 and TRBJ2-4, with a weak D call of TRBD2 (5 bases match). The CDR3 runs 11 residues from the cysteine to the phenylalanine. Of all the DNA, just the CDR3 is kept, 33 bases in frame from base 1. V loses 2 bases of germline sequence and J loses 10 bases, and the interval between the two ends is 6 bases. CDR1 and CDR2, looked up from the germline V gene (reference sequence), are SEHNR and FQNEAQ.